The 3 T cell receptor beta chains in this list originate from one sample, sequenced in a study of long-term antiretroviral therapy in people with HIV. The run of the v3.0 immunoSEQ assay was at survey level. Only in-frame clones appear in the TCRdb table, and some are missing; sequencing was by immunoSEQ multiplex PCR. The repertoire holds under 25,000 clones, 76% seen once, with about 9.3% in the top ten. The input for sequencing was unsorted PBMCs, taken 0.5 years before starting antiretroviral therapy. The receptors stem from a man aged 18 to 35 with HIV.

The chain's CDR3 is CASSVTGSAPQHF. Here the CDR3 DNA reads TGTGCCAGCAGTGTGACAGGGTCTGCGCCCCAGCATTTT. The genes are TRBV6-5 and TRBJ1-5; 7 positions match TRBD1. Germline V gene data show CDR1 as MNHEY and CDR2 as SVGAGI. There are 13 residues in the CDR3. The J segment lost 9 bases and the V segment lost 5 bases, leaving 7 bases of the junction unmatched.

This clone has a handful of counts. The genes are TRBV28 and TRBJ1-2, with D unresolved. From germline, CDR1 is MDHEN and CDR2 SYDVKM. CDR3 length: 12 residues. V lost 2 bases and J 4 bases, leaving 5 bases between the germline ends. Here the CDR3 DNA reads TGTGCCAGCAGTTTAGGGTCCTATGGCTACACCTTC. It codes for CASSLGSYGYTF.

The chain links TRBV28 to TRBJ2-3; D not certain. The CDR3 spans 14 residues. The V gene lost 6 bases and the J gene lost 1 base, with 11 bases spanning the gap. Germline CDR1 MDHEN, CDR2 SYDVKM. The CDR3 DNA sequence: TGTGCCAGCAGCCCAATCCGGGGCACAGATACGCAGTATTTT. Translating gives CASSPIRGTDTQYF.